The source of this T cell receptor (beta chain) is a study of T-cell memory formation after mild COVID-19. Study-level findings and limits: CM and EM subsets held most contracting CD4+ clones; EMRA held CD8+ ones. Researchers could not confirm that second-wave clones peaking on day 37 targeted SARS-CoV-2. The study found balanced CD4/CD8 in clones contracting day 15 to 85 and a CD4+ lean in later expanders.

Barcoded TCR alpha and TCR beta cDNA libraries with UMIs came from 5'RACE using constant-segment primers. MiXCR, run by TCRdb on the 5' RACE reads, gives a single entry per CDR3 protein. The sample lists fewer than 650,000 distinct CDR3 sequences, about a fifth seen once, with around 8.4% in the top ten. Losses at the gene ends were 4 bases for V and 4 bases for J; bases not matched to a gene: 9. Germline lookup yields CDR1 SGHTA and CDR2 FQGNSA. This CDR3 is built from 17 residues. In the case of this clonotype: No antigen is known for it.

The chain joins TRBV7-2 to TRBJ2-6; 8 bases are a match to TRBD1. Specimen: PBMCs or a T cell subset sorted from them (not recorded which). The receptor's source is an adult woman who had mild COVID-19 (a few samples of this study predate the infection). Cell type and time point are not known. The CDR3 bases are TGTGCCAGCAGCTCTAGACAGGGGTTAGGAGGGGCCAACGTCCTGACTTTC. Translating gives CASSSRQGLGGANVLTF.